Presented here are 8 T cell receptor beta chains from one specimen sequenced in a study of tumour-infiltrating T cells in Burkitt lymphoma. Produced via immunoSEQ multiplex PCR; TCRdb's table is partial and in-frame only. The sample lists around 5,000 clones, under 25% occurring once. The sequenced sample was tumor tissue. These receptors all come from a human donor with diffuse large B-cell lymphoma.

J is TRBJ2-7 and V is TRBV7-9, with a tentative D call TRBD2 (5 bases). CDR3 size: 15 residues. Germline-derived CDR1 and CDR2 are SEHNR and FQNEAQ (reference sequence). Trimming took 5 bases from V and 2 from J, leaving 16 bases between them. The CDR3 loop reads CASSPSWRATYEQYF. For the CDR3, the DNA is TGTGCCAGCAGCCCTAGCTGGCGGGCCACCTACGAGCAGTACTTC.

In this sample, this clone turned up a few times. The CDR3 here is CSVEGGESTEAFF. The CDR3 region has the DNA TGCAGCGTTGAAGGGGGCGAATCTACTGAAGCTTTCTTT. The V and J genes are TRBV29-1 and TRBJ1-1; D perhaps matches TRBD1 (5 bases). Trimming stripped 1 base from V and 5 bases from J, with 11 bases between. The germline CDR1 and CDR2 sequences are SQVTM and ANQGSEA. The CDR3 spans 13 residues. The whole variable domain, filled in from reference TRBV29-1 and TRBJ1-1, reads SAVISQKPSRDICQRGTSLTIQCQVDSQVTMMFWYRQQPGQSLTLIATANQGSEATYESGFVIDKFPISRPNLTFSTLTVSNMSPEDSSIYLCSVEGGESTEAFFGQGTRLTVV.

The CDR3 sequence: CAGTGIWTDTQYF. CDR3 coding DNA: TGTGCCGGTACAGGGATTTGGACAGATACGCAGTATTTT. The chain recombines TRBV7-9 with TRBJ2-3, with a possible D match to TRBD1 (6 bases). The CDR3 is 13 residues long. Trimming removed 11 bases at V and 3 bases at J, with 15 bases between. CDR1 and CDR2 from the germline V gene are SEHNR and FQNEAQ (reference sequence).

This sequence joins TRBV7-8 and TRBJ2-7; TRBD1 is a possible D gene (6 bases). Germline assignment: CDR1 SGHVS and CDR2 FQNEAQ. The CDR3 is 13 residues long. V gave up 5 bases and J gave up 3 bases, with 11 bases separating them. CDR3 coding DNA: TGTGCCAGCAGCCCGCAGACAGGCTACGAGCAGTACTTC. Protein product: CASSPQTGYEQYF.

The rearrangement joins TRBV28 to TRBJ1-2, with TRBD1 matching over 8 bases. The trim removed 4 bases at V and 6 bases at J, leaving 7 bases unmatched. Per germline, CDR1 MDHEN and CDR2 SYDVKM. The CDR3 is 14 amino acids. The CDR3 coding sequence is TGTGCCAGCAGTTATCAGGGGGCCATTGATGGCTACACCTTC. This codes for CASSYQGAIDGYTF.

This clone has only a few counts. The chain couples TRBV2 to TRBJ1-3; perhaps TRBD1 as D (6 bases). Germline V CDR1 and CDR2: SNHLY, FYNNEI. CDR3 length: 14 residues. Trimming took off 4 bases at V and 4 bases at J, with 11 bases between the two ends. The CDR3 loop is CASSASGVGNTIYF. CDR3 in DNA: TGTGCCAGCAGTGCGTCAGGGGTCGGAAACACCATATATTTT.

The chain carries TRBV9 and TRBJ1-1, with D unresolved. CDR3 length: 12 residues. Trimming took off 4 bases at V and 5 bases at J, with 9 bases between the two ends. Germline CDR1 reads SGDLS; CDR2 reads YYNGEE. This CDR3 reads CASSSGRTEAFF. CDR3 sequence (DNA): TGTGCCAGCAGCTCCGGTAGGACTGAAGCTTTCTTT. Full variable domain (remainder filled in from reference TRBV9 and TRBJ1-1): DSGVTQTPKHLITATGQRVTLRCSPRSGDLSVYWYQQSLDQGLQFLIQYYNGEERAKGNILERFSAQQFPDLHSELNLSSLELGDSALYFCASSSGRTEAFFGQGTRLTVV.

This clone showed up just a few times. The chain has TRBV7-9 and TRBJ2-1, with 9 bases aligning to TRBD2. J gave up 7 bases and V 0 bases, and 4 bases lay outside the gene matches. This CDR3 spans 15 amino acids. The germline CDR1 and CDR2 sequences are SEHNR and FQNEAQ (reference sequence). In DNA, the CDR3 is TGTGCCAGCAGCTTAGCTAGCGGGAGCGTTAATGAGCAGTTCTTC. The encoded protein is CASSLASGSVNEQFF.